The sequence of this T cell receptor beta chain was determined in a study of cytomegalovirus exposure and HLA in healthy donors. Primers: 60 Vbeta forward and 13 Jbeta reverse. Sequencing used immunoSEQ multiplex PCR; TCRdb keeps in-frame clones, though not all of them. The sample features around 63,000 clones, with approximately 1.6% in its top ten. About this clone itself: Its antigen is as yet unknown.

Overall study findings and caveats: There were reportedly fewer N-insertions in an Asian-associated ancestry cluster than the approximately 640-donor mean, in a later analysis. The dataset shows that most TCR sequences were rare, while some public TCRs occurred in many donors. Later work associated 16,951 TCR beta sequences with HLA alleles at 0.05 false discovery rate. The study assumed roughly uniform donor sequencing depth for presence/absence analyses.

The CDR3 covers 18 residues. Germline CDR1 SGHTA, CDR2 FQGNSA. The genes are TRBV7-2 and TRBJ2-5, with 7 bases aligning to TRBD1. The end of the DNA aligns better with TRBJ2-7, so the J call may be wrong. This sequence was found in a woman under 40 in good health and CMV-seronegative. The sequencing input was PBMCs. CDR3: CASSLVGPTGTASYEQYF. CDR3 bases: TGTGCCAGCAGCTTAGTTGGCCCTACCGGGACAGCCTCCTACGAGCAGTACTTC.